Below, 22 T cell receptor beta chains from the same sample are listed, as sequenced in a study of shared clonotypes between healthy human individuals. Method: immunoSEQ multiplex PCR; TCRdb's copy keeps in-frame clones and lacks some. The data show more than 2 million clones, approximately 95% seen once. The material sequenced was naive CD4+ T cells sorted from blood. As for subset: CD45RA+ positively selected. Receptor source: a man aged 18 to 30 in good health.

The chain links TRBV5-6 to TRBJ2-3; TRBD2 agrees at 12 bases. The CDR3 runs 17 residues. Germline trimming cut 4 bases from V and 4 bases from J; bases unmatched to any gene: 10. Germline CDR1 is SGHDT and CDR2 is YYEEEE. The CDR3 nucleotides are TGTGCCAGCAGCCCTGTGGTTGGACTAGCGGGGTCAGATACGCAGTATTTT. This sequence encodes CASSPVVGLAGSDTQYF.

The chain uses TRBV5-1 and TRBJ2-1; TRBD2 matches 10 bases. Germline CDR1 SGHRS, CDR2 YFSETQ. The CDR3 is made up of 15 amino acids. V was clipped by 1 base and J by 8 bases; unmatched bases: 6. CDR3 in DNA: TGCGCCAGCAGCTTGCCTAGCGGGAGTGCGGATGAGCAGTTCTTC. This translates into CASSLPSGSADEQFF.

V gene TRBV7-3 combines with J gene TRBJ2-2; D perhaps matches TRBD2 (6 bases). The V gene's germline CDR1 is SGHTA and CDR2 FQGTGA. V dropped 3 bases and J dropped 7 bases, with 9 bases sitting between them. This CDR3 comprises 13 residues. The CDR3 is CASSLEGGGELFF. CDR3 coding DNA: TGTGCCAGCAGCTTGGAGGGAGGCGGGGAGCTGTTTTTT. The full variable domain, its missing parts supplied by reference TRBV7-3 and TRBJ2-2, is GAGVSQTPSNKVTEKGKYVELRCDPISGHTALYWYRQSLGQGPEFLIYFQGTGAADDSGLPNDRFFAVRPEGSVSTLKIQRTERGDSAVYLCASSLEGGGELFFGEGSRLTVL.

The chain employs TRBV2 and TRBJ1-1; 8 bases are a match to TRBD1. The J segment lost 7 bases and the V segment lost 1 base, leaving 8 bases of the junction unmatched. This CDR3 contains 15 residues. Germline lookup yields CDR1 SNHLY and CDR2 FYNNEI. CDR3 region: CASSEVSWTGHEAFF. In DNA form, the CDR3 reads TGTGCCAGCAGTGAAGTTAGTTGGACAGGGCATGAAGCTTTCTTT. Full variable domain (missing parts from reference TRBV2 and TRBJ1-1): EPEVTQTPSHQVTQMGQEVILRCVPISNHLYFYWYRQILGQKVEFLVSFYNNEISEKSEIFDDQFSVERPDGSNFTLKIRSTKLEDSAMYFCASSEVSWTGHEAFFGQGTRLTVV.

The chain has TRBV11-2 and TRBJ1-3; D may be TRBD1 (5 bases). The CDR3 is 14 residues long. The V end lost 8 bases, the J end lost 2 bases, and 13 bases lay between the germline ends. Germline lookup yields CDR1 SGHAT and CDR2 FQNNGV. CDR3 nucleotides: TGTGCCAGCGCTTGGGGCACCGCTGGAAACACCATATATTTT. Its protein is CASAWGTAGNTIYF.

The V and J genes are TRBV2 and TRBJ1-2, with TRBD1 matching over 7 bases. V shed 6 bases, J shed 4 bases, and the junction held 8 bases outside the gene matches. CDR1 and CDR2 from the germline V gene are SNHLY and FYNNEI. The CDR3 covers 14 residues. This CDR3 reads CASSVDTGVYGYTF. In nucleotides, the CDR3 is TGTGCCAGCAGCGTCGATACAGGGGTCTATGGCTACACCTTC.

The rearrangement links TRBV5-1 to TRBJ1-6; TRBD1 matches 10 bases. Germline CDR1 and CDR2: SGHRS and YFSETQ. This CDR3 contains 20 residues. The trim removed 4 bases at V and 0 bases at J, leaving 13 bases unmatched. Written as DNA, the CDR3 is TGCGCCAGCAGCACTGAAGCCGTGGACAGGGGGAGCTCCTATAATTCACCCCTCCACTTT. The encoded protein is CASSTEAVDRGSSYNSPLHF.

As to this clone: Mismatch with germline at one junction end may stem from a read error. The chain uses TRBV7-9 and TRBJ1-1, with 9 positions matching TRBD1. CDR1 SEHNR and CDR2 FQNEAQ come from the germline V gene (reference sequence). CDR3 length equals 15 residues. For the CDR3, the DNA is TGTGCCAGCAGCCTAGCTTGGGACAGGGATCCTGAAGCTTTCTTT. Residues: CASSLAWDRDPEAFF.

The chain couples TRBV4-1 to TRBJ2-1; D gene uncertain. V was clipped by 0 bases and J by 0 bases, with 9 bases between them. Germline CDR1 MGHRA, CDR2 YSYEKL. This CDR3 comprises 16 residues. CDR3 loop: CASSQEVVGSYNEQFF. The CDR3 nucleotides are TGCGCCAGCAGCCAAGAGGTTGTGGGCTCCTACAATGAGCAGTTCTTC.

V is TRBV7-2 and J is TRBJ2-3, with 14 positions matching TRBD2. The CDR3 has 14 residues. Germline trimming cut 6 bases from V and 14 bases from J; bases unmatched to any gene: 10. Germline V CDR1 and CDR2: SGHTA, FQGNSA. CDR3 sequence: CASSMGLAGEVTYF. CDR3 coding DNA: TGTGCCAGCAGTATGGGACTAGCGGGAGAAGTGACGTATTTT.

Points on this clone: Other DNA sequences in this sample translate to the same CDR3. V gene TRBV30 combines with J gene TRBJ1-5, with D perhaps TRBD1 (5 bases). Germline lookup yields CDR1 GTSNPN and CDR2 SVGIG (reference sequence). The germline V and J ends were trimmed by 0 bases and 0 bases, with 6 bases remaining between them. This CDR3 is built from 14 residues. The CDR3 sequence: CAWSVGDSNQPQHF. The CDR3 DNA is TGTGCCTGGAGTGTAGGGGATAGCAATCAGCCCCAGCATTTT.

The V and J genes are TRBV2 and TRBJ2-2; 10 positions agree with TRBD2. The length of the CDR3 is 18 residues. V dropped 7 bases and J dropped 7; count of bases not matched to a gene: 18. Germline V gene sequence: CDR1 SNHLY, CDR2 FYNNEI. As DNA, the CDR3 is TGTGCCAGCATTCATTCCCCCCCCAGAAGCGGGGGGGTCGGGGAGCTGTTTTTT. As protein: CASIHSPPRSGGVGELFF.

The chain combines TRBV5-1 with TRBJ1-2; no reliable D call. V gave up 0 bases and J gave up 8 bases, with 14 bases separating them. In germline, CDR1 is SGHRS, CDR2 YFSETQ. The CDR3 covers 14 residues. The CDR3 coding sequence is TGCGCCAGCAGCTTGGGTTTCACCGCGGGAGGCTACACCTTC. It codes for CASSLGFTAGGYTF. Using reference TRBV5-1 and TRBJ1-2 for the parts outside the CDR3, the full variable domain is KAGVTQTPRYLIKTRGQQVTLSCSPISGHRSVSWYQQTPGQGLQFLFEYFSETQRNKGNFPGRFSGRQFSNSRSEMNVSTLELGDSALYLCASSLGFTAGGYTFGSGTRLTVV.

The chain carries TRBV12-5 and TRBJ1-6; TRBD1 agrees at 7 bases. V shed 0 bases, J shed 7 bases, and the junction held 9 bases outside the gene matches. Germline V lookup: CDR1 LGHNT, CDR2 FRNRAP. CDR3 length: 17 amino acids. CDR3 sequence: CASGLVQGTVQNSPLHF. DNA of the CDR3: TGTGCTAGTGGTTTGGTACAGGGGACGGTGCAGAATTCACCCCTCCACTTT.

The chain carries TRBV6-6 and TRBJ1-5, with D possibly TRBD1 on 5 matching bases. Trimming left V 6 bases short and J 6 bases short, with 12 bases between. CDR1 is MNHNY and CDR2 is SVGAGI in the germline V gene (reference sequence). CDR3 length: 13 amino acids. CDR3: CASSDRTGQPQHF. The CDR3 coding sequence is TGTGCCAGCAGCGACAGAACCGGTCAGCCCCAGCATTTT.

The J gene is TRBJ2-1, the V gene TRBV19; 9 bases line up with TRBD2. CDR3 size: 16 residues. CDR1 and CDR2 (germline): LNHDA, SQIVND (reference sequence). V lost 8 bases to trimming and J lost 8 bases; unmatched junction nucleotides: 16. CDR3 sequence: CASSHTSGWSIDEQFF. Written as DNA, the CDR3 is TGTGCCAGTTCGCACACTAGCGGGTGGTCAATTGATGAGCAGTTCTTC.

The chain employs TRBV5-1 and TRBJ2-7, with D maybe TRBD1 (5 bases). The V end was cut by 4 bases, the J end by 3 bases, with 11 bases between. The CDR3 sequence is 13 residues long. In germline, CDR1 is SGHRS, CDR2 YFSETQ. The CDR3 reads CASSASQGYEQYF. The CDR3 DNA reads TGCGCCAGCAGCGCGAGCCAGGGCTACGAGCAGTACTTC.

This clone was recorded only once. The chain uses TRBV5-1 and TRBJ1-4, with a possible D match to TRBD1 (5 bases). CDR3 size: 16 residues. Trimming took off 1 base at V and 0 bases at J, with 10 bases between the two ends. Germline V gene data show CDR1 as SGHRS and CDR2 as YFSETQ. This CDR3 is CASSLLSGPTNEKLFF. The CDR3 DNA is TGCGCCAGCAGCTTGTTATCGGGGCCAACTAATGAAAAACTGTTTTTT.

The chain joins TRBV7-6 to TRBJ1-2; D is uncertain. CDR3 length: 13 residues. V gave up 0 bases and J gave up 6 bases, with 8 bases separating them. CDR1 is SGHVS, CDR2 FNYEAQ, per germline. CDR3 DNA: TGTGCCAGCAGCTTAGCGTTTGGGGATGGCTACACCTTC. Translated: CASSLAFGDGYTF.

The CDR3 bases are TGTGCCATCAGTGGGGAGGCGGCCCGTTGGGGCTACACCTTC. Translated: CAISGEAARWGYTF. The chain uses TRBV10-3 and TRBJ1-2; D not certain. The ends were cut back, 4 bases at V and 8 bases at J, with 17 bases in the middle. Germline CDR1 reads ENHRY; CDR2 reads SYGVKD. The length of the CDR3 is 14 residues.

This clone was detected once. The chain employs TRBV5-6 and TRBJ1-1; TRBD1 matches at 7 bases. Germline V gene lookup returns CDR1 SGHDT and CDR2 YYEEEE. This CDR3 is built from 13 residues. The V and J ends lost 2 bases and 10 bases, in that order; junction bases with no gene match: 8. DNA of the CDR3: TGTGCCAGCAGCTTTCAGGACAGGAGGGCAGCTTTCTTT. Protein sequence: CASSFQDRRAAFF.

This chain joins TRBV11-3 and TRBJ1-5; no clear D. Germline V CDR1 and CDR2: SGHNT, YENEEA. Deletions cut 4 bases from V and 9 bases from J, with 7 bases between. The CDR3 length is 11 residues. CDR3 in DNA: TGTGCCAGCAGCTATCGAGGGCCCCAGCATTTT. Protein: CASSYRGPQHF.